This T cell receptor beta chain appears in the sequencing data of a study of human T cells and chemical hapten exposure. Study background: Alopecia universalis, totalis or areata was present in patients who were mostly female.

As for time point: patch test 2, 6 weeks after DPC sensitization. Treatment of the sample: therapeutic diphenylcyclopropenone sensitization with weekly scalp DPC. Per the authors' pipeline: Ranging from roughly 23,224 to 690,600, TCR counts per sample had a median value of approximately 95,000. TCRdb re-called the RACE reads through MiXCR, storing one row per CDR3 protein. The V and J calls follow TCRdb's processing rather than the paper's. The repertoire holds around 80,000 distinct CDR3 sequences, with 6.5% to 8% as singletons. Germline lookup yields CDR1 DFQATT and CDR2 SNEGSKA (reference sequence). With 4 bases removed from V and 1 base from J, the gap between germline ends came to 5 bases. This CDR3 contains 12 residues. In this sample, this clonotype turned up many times.

This material consisted of whole blood, taken in connection with sensitization to the hapten diphenylcyclopropenone (DPC). This chain uses TRBV20-1 with TRBJ1-5; D is uncertain. This sequence originates from a woman aged 25-40 years with alopecia areata. Some clones in this sample may be carry-over from other donors' samples. In nucleotides, the CDR3 is TGCAGTGCTACCTCAAGCAATCAGCCCCAGCATTTT. This encodes CSATSSNQPQHF.